The 25 T cell receptor beta chains below all came from one sample that was sequenced in a study of Graves' ophthalmopathy and Graves' hyperthyroidism. Amplifying from RNA transcripts, the study obtained TCR beta CDR3 regions. HTBI-primed RT-PCR formed the first round, and a multiplex PCR formed the second. TCRdb re-analysed the multiplex PCR reads in MiXCR, keeping a single row per CDR3 protein. This sample has 350,000 to 450,000 distinct CDR3 sequences, with 18% found just once. Sequencing was carried out using peripheral blood. All receptors come from a woman aged 18-30 years with Graves' ophthalmopathy.

This clonotype was found many times. The CDR3 bases are TGTGCCAGCCTGGGGACAGGACCATATTCACCCCTCCACTTT. As protein: CASLGTGPYSPLHF. The chain links TRBV2 to TRBJ1-6; TRBD1 matches at 8 bases. The CDR3 length is 14 residues. V gave up 8 bases and J gave up 8 bases; unmatched junction bases: 8. Germline loops: CDR1 SNHLY, CDR2 FYNNEI.

This clonotype appeared many times. The chain joins TRBV28 to TRBJ1-1, with 7 bases aligning to TRBD1. The CDR3 runs 15 residues. The trim removed 7 bases at V and 1 base at J, leaving 9 bases unmatched. Germline CDR1 and CDR2: MDHEN and SYDVKM. CDR3 sequence reads: CASNPGGGWNTEAFF. CDR3 coding DNA: TGTGCCAGCAACCCAGGGGGGGGATGGAACACTGAAGCTTTCTTT.

This clonotype was counted many times. The chain joins TRBV11-2 to TRBJ2-7, with 8 nucleotides matching TRBD1. J was trimmed by 0 bases and V by 5 bases; bases with no gene match: 12. The V gene's germline CDR1 is SGHAT and CDR2 FQNNGV. The CDR3 totals 17 residues. In DNA form, the CDR3 reads TGTGCCAGCAGCCCAACCTCCTGGGACAGGAGCTCCTACGAGCAGTACTTC. It yields the protein CASSPTSWDRSSYEQYF.

This clonotype was recorded at least ten times. The J gene is TRBJ2-7, the V gene TRBV28; the match to TRBD2 covers 8 bases. Trimming cost V 6 bases and J 3 bases; bases outside gene matches: 7. The CDR3 is made up of 14 amino acids. Germline CDR1 MDHEN, CDR2 SYDVKM. CDR3 residues: CASSDGTSYYEQYF. In nucleotides, the CDR3 is TGTGCCAGCAGCGACGGGACTAGTTACTACGAGCAGTACTTC.

This clonotype was detected ten times or more. The CDR3 DNA is TGTGCCAGCAGCTCGGACAGGGGTTGGAGTCAGCCCCAGCATTTT. Amino acids: CASSSDRGWSQPQHF. This chain links TRBV27 with TRBJ1-5; 9 bases match TRBD1. The CDR3 is made up of 15 amino acids. Germline values: CDR1 MNHEY, CDR2 SMNVEV (reference sequence). Trimming removed 6 bases from V and 6 bases from J; junction bases left unmatched: 9.

The chain links TRBV9 to TRBJ1-1; no definite D call. The germline V and J ends were trimmed by 0 bases and 4 bases, with 13 bases remaining between them. There are 15 residues in the CDR3. Germline V gene data show CDR1 as SGDLS and CDR2 as YYNGEE. This CDR3 is CASSVDPAGVTEAFF. The CDR3 bases are TGTGCCAGCAGCGTAGATCCGGCTGGGGTCACTGAAGCTTTCTTT.

This clonotype was counted at least ten times. At one end the junction does not follow the germline gene, possibly because of a read error. The V call is TRBV27, the J call TRBJ1-5, with D hard to call. Germline V CDR1 and CDR2: MNHEY, SMNVEV (reference sequence). The CDR3 extends over 14 amino acids. The CDR3 coding sequence is TGTACCAGCAGTTTCCAGTATAGCAATCAGCCCCAGCATTTT. Its translation is CTSSFQYSNQPQHF.

This clonotype was seen ten or more times. The chain joins TRBV27 to TRBJ1-1, with TRBD1 as a possible D gene (6 bases). Germline values: CDR1 MNHEY, CDR2 SMNVEV (reference sequence). The CDR3 contains 14 residues. V was shortened by 4 bases and J by 5 bases, with 14 bases between the two germline ends. The CDR3 loop reads CASSSNRVRTEAFF. For the CDR3, the DNA is TGTGCCAGCAGTTCCAACAGGGTTCGGACTGAAGCTTTCTTT.

A single count supports this clonotype. The chain employs TRBV6-5 and TRBJ2-7; 8 nucleotides match TRBD2. This CDR3 contains 14 residues. The trim removed 2 bases at V and 6 bases at J, leaving 6 bases unmatched. Germline CDR1 reads MNHEY; CDR2 reads SVGAGI. As DNA, the CDR3 is TGTGCCAGCAGTTACCCCGGGGGGGGGCGCGAGCAGTACTTC. This translates into CASSYPGGGREQYF.

This clonotype was seen at least ten times. The V gene is TRBV12-3 or TRBV12-4, the J gene TRBJ2-7; 9 positions agree with TRBD1. V gave up 4 bases and J gave up 4 bases; unmatched junction bases: 5. The CDR3 covers 14 residues. The CDR3 DNA follows: TGTGCCAGCAGTTCGACAGGGGGGCCGTACGAGCAGTACTTC. It codes for CASSSTGGPYEQYF.

In its sample, this clonotype was seen many times. The gene calls are TRBV20-1 and TRBJ2-7; no definite D call. Germline V CDR1 and CDR2: DFQATT, SNEGSKA (reference sequence). This CDR3 comprises 14 residues. V dropped 0 bases and J dropped 5 bases, with 14 bases sitting between them. The CDR3 reads CSARDPRLVHEQYF. Written as DNA, the CDR3 is TGCAGTGCTAGAGATCCCAGGTTGGTCCACGAGCAGTACTTC.

There are many counts of this clonotype. The chain combines TRBV12-3 or TRBV12-4 with TRBJ1-6, with 9 bases fitting TRBD1. V was clipped by 7 bases and J by 7 bases; unmatched bases: 11. CDR3 size: 16 residues. The DNA of the CDR3 is TGTGCCAGCAACAACATTTGGACAGGGGCCAATTCACCCCTCCACTTT. It yields the protein CASNNIWTGANSPLHF.

This clonotype has at least ten counts. The rearrangement uses TRBV12-3 or TRBV12-4 and TRBJ2-2; 8 bases line up with TRBD2. Trimming cost V 7 bases and J 2 bases; bases outside gene matches: 6. The CDR3 loop spans 15 amino acids. The CDR3 loop reads CASKTSGYNTGELFF. CDR3 DNA: TGTGCCAGCAAAACTAGCGGATACAACACCGGGGAGCTGTTTTTT.

In its sample, this clonotype was seen many times. J is TRBJ1-1 and V is TRBV29-1; a weak D match, TRBD1 (6 bases). Trimming took off 5 bases at V and 6 bases at J, with 13 bases between the two ends. The length of the CDR3 is 12 residues. Per germline, CDR1 SQVTM and CDR2 ANQGSEA. Written as DNA, the CDR3 is TGCAGCGTTCTGACAGGATTGGCTGAAGCTTTCTTT. Residues: CSVLTGLAEAFF. The entire variable domain, with the rest obtained from reference TRBV29-1 and TRBJ1-1, is as follows: SAVISQKPSRDICQRGTSLTIQCQVDSQVTMMFWYRQQPGQSLTLIATANQGSEATYESGFVIDKFPISRPNLTFSTLTVSNMSPEDSSIYLCSVLTGLAEAFFGQGTRLTVV.

This clonotype was seen a handful of times. The rearrangement links TRBV28 to TRBJ2-7, with 7 bases aligning to TRBD2. This CDR3 contains 18 residues. Looked up from germline, CDR1 is MDHEN and CDR2 is SYDVKM. The ends lost 5 bases at V and 1 base at J; junction bases unmatched: 17. CDR3 DNA: TGTGCCAGCAGTCCCTGGGGCCCGGGGGTAGCGGGTTCCTACGAGCAGTACTTC. This sequence encodes CASSPWGPGVAGSYEQYF.

The gene calls are TRBV28 and TRBJ2-7; 10 bases align to TRBD1. The CDR3 covers 15 residues. The germline V gene encodes CDR1 MDHEN and CDR2 SYDVKM. V lost 5 bases and J lost 5; bases outside the gene matches: 9. CDR3 in amino acids: CASSTTDRGIDEQYF. The CDR3 nucleotides are TGTGCCAGCAGTACCACGGACAGGGGGATCGACGAGCAGTACTTC.

This clonotype showed up many times. The V call is TRBV12-3 or TRBV12-4, the J call TRBJ1-3, with no clear D. The CDR3 spans 11 residues. CDR3 residues: CATGSGNTIYF. The CDR3 region has the DNA TGTGCTACGGGGAGTGGTAACACCATATATTTT.

This clonotype was picked up many times. The chain employs TRBV28 and TRBJ1-6, with 8 bases lining up with TRBD1. V shed 7 bases and J 8 bases; nucleotides not matched to a gene: 7. Germline V gene lookup returns CDR1 MDHEN and CDR2 SYDVKM. This CDR3 region has 14 residues. The CDR3 reads CASTPDREDSPLHF. The CDR3 DNA sequence: TGTGCCAGCACCCCGGACAGGGAAGATTCACCCCTCCACTTT. Drawing the rest from reference TRBV28 and TRBJ1-6, the complete variable domain is DVKVTQSSRYLVKRTGEKVFLECVQDMDHENMFWYRQDPGLGLRLIYFSYDVKMKEKGDIPEGYSVSREKKERFSLILESASTNQTSMYLCASTPDREDSPLHFGNGTRLTVT.

This clonotype was observed many times. This may be a read error, as it is one base from a much larger clone. The gene calls are TRBV6-4 and TRBJ2-2; D is possibly TRBD1 (5 bases). The CDR3 has 13 amino acids. CDR1 MRHNA and CDR2 SNTAGT come from the germline V gene. The germline V and J ends were trimmed by 3 bases and 4 bases, with 6 bases remaining between them. The CDR3 sequence is CASSEGVTGELFF. For the CDR3, the DNA is TGTGCCAGCAGTGAAGGGGTCACCGGGGAGCTGTTTTTT.

There are many counts of this clonotype. The V call is TRBV6-1, the J call TRBJ2-3; D perhaps matches TRBD2 (5 bases). Germline loops: CDR1 MNHNS, CDR2 SASEGT. Trimming took off 4 bases at V and 3 bases at J, with 14 bases between the two ends. The CDR3 length is 15 residues. The CDR3 loop reads CASSAQLGSTDTQYF. CDR3 in DNA: TGTGCCAGCAGTGCTCAACTAGGCAGTACAGATACGCAGTATTTT.

V usage is TRBV6-1 and J usage is TRBJ1-1, with TRBD1 matching over 7 bases. V gave up 6 bases and J gave up 0 bases; unmatched junction bases: 7. The CDR3 loop spans 15 amino acids. CDR1 and CDR2 from the germline V gene are MNHNS and SASEGT. The CDR3 loop is CASREPGQMNTEAFF. Written as DNA, the CDR3 is TGTGCCAGCAGGGAACCGGGACAGATGAACACTGAAGCTTTCTTT.

V gene TRBV12-3 or TRBV12-4 combines with J gene TRBJ2-7, with 11 nucleotides matching TRBD1. Trimming took 5 bases from V and 7 from J; bases not matched to a gene: 13. The CDR3 is 16 residues long. As DNA, the CDR3 is TGTGCCAGCAGTGCTACGATCGGACAGGGGGCGGTAGAGCAGTACTTC. Encoded protein: CASSATIGQGAVEQYF.

The sample holds one count of this clonotype. This rearrangement joins TRBV27 to TRBJ2-7; D is unresolved. Germline CDR1 and CDR2: MNHEY and SMNVEV (reference sequence). V dropped 0 bases and J dropped 0 bases, with 9 bases sitting between them. The CDR3 consists of 15 residues. This CDR3 is CASSLSFQSSYEQYF. DNA of the CDR3: TGTGCCAGCAGTTTATCCTTCCAAAGCTCCTACGAGCAGTACTTC.

This clonotype was observed at least ten times. V usage is TRBV9 and J usage is TRBJ1-5; TRBD1 aligns across 7 bases. With V trimmed by 0 bases and J by 6 bases, 6 bases remained unmatched. CDR1 and CDR2 (germline): SGDLS, YYNGEE. The CDR3 covers 15 residues. CDR3 sequence reads: CASSVGQGEGQPQHF. CDR3 bases: TGTGCCAGCAGCGTAGGTCAGGGGGAGGGTCAGCCCCAGCATTTT.

This clonotype was picked up many times. J is TRBJ2-7 and V is TRBV20-1; 8 bases agree with TRBD2. The CDR3 is made up of 14 amino acids. Germline trimming cut 6 bases from V and 2 bases from J; bases unmatched to any gene: 9. Germline CDR1 and CDR2: DFQATT and SNEGSKA (reference sequence). DNA of the CDR3: TGCAGTGCCCCTCGGAGCGGGGGAACCTACGAGCAGTACTTC. Amino acids: CSAPRSGGTYEQYF.